The following is a T cell receptor beta chain sequence with its context. The entry originates in a study of blood T cell repertoires in COVID-19. Study background: PBMCs, B-cell-depleted T cells, or T cells were the source of the cDNA or gDNA that made up the material.

V was pared by 6 bases and J by 6 bases, with 2 bases of the junction left unmatched. The V gene's germline CDR1 is LNHDA and CDR2 SQIVND (reference sequence). There are 13 residues in the CDR3. In terms of age and location, participants ranged from roughly 18 to 90 years and lived in roughly 22 US areas. Among Cohort 3 donors, those recovered had two negative PCRs, clearance, or symptom resolution. Per the original methods: Estimated nucleated cell counts came from reference gene primer amplification. Assay: immunoSEQ multiplex PCR; the TCRdb copy retains only in-frame clones and omits some. The V and J calls and the clone size are those of that table, but D and trimming were determined from the DNA. The repertoire holds approximately 200,000 clones, with 82% as singletons.

V and J are TRBV19 and TRBJ2-2, with 9 bases lining up with TRBD1. This receptor was obtained from a man aged 35-49 years who had recovered from COVID-19. Sequencing used PBMCs or T cells enriched from blood (not recorded which). The CDR3 DNA follows: TGTGCCAGTAGGGGACAGGGCGCCGGGGAGCTGTTTTTT. Protein sequence: CASRGQGAGELFF. Full variable domain (rest looked up from reference TRBV19 and TRBJ2-2): DGGITQSPKYLFRKEGQNVTLSCEQNLNHDAMYWYRQDPGQGLRLIYYSQIVNDFQKGDIAEGYSVSREKKESFPLTVTSAQKNPTAFYLCASRGQGAGELFFGEGSRLTVL.